The 28 T cell receptor beta chains presented below share a single source sample, sequenced in a study of shared clonotypes between healthy human individuals. Clones were read by immunoSEQ multiplex PCR, and TCRdb kept only the in-frame ones, dropping some. The table has 1.5 million to 2.5 million clones, about 95% seen once. Naive CD8 cells were CD45RO-negative, positively selected for CCR7, excluding terminally differentiated effector memory CD45RA+ cells. What was sequenced was naive CD8+ T cells sorted from blood. These receptors came from a man aged 18-30 years in good health.

Only one count was recorded for this clone. The chain is built from TRBV5-1 and TRBJ2-5; D remains unclear. CDR3 size: 13 residues. Germline CDR1 SGHRS, CDR2 YFSETQ. Trimming removed 3 bases from V and 5 bases from J, with 11 bases in between. The CDR3 DNA reads TGCGCCAGCAGCTGGGTCCTCGGGGAGACCCAGTACTTC. Translating gives CASSWVLGETQYF. Full variable domain (missing parts from reference TRBV5-1 and TRBJ2-5): KAGVTQTPRYLIKTRGQQVTLSCSPISGHRSVSWYQQTPGQGLQFLFEYFSETQRNKGNFPGRFSGRQFSNSRSEMNVSTLELGDSALYLCASSWVLGETQYFGPGTRLLVL.

J is TRBJ2-1 and V is TRBV28, with TRBD1 as a possible D gene (5 bases). The CDR3 is made up of 15 amino acids. V lost 6 bases and J 2 bases, leaving 14 bases between the germline ends. Germline CDR1 reads MDHEN; CDR2 reads SYDVKM. The CDR3 protein is CASREMDIPYNEQFF. CDR3 nucleotides: TGTGCCAGCAGAGAAATGGACATTCCCTACAATGAGCAGTTCTTC.

The V call is TRBV5-6, the J call TRBJ2-5, with D tentatively TRBD1 (6 bases). Trimming removed 3 bases from V and 9 bases from J, with 18 bases in between. CDR3 size: 14 residues. Looked up from germline, CDR1 is SGHDT and CDR2 is YYEEEE. The CDR3 DNA reads as TGTGCCAGCAGCTGGGGGCCAGGGGAGCTGGCCCAGTACTTC. Its protein product is CASSWGPGELAQYF.

The rearrangement uses TRBV4-1 and TRBJ2-7; D is perhaps TRBD1 (7 bases). V lost 5 bases and J lost 2, with 16 bases in between. Germline values: CDR1 MGHRA, CDR2 YSYEKL. The CDR3 has 15 residues. CDR3 residues: CASSKGPGGTYEQYF. In DNA, the CDR3 is TGCGCCAGCAGCAAAGGGCCAGGGGGGACCTACGAGCAGTACTTC.

The CDR3 is CASSLAPTDSYEQYF. The DNA of the CDR3 is TGTGCCAGCAGCTTAGCCCCGACAGACTCCTACGAGCAGTACTTC. The chain recombines TRBV5-4 with TRBJ2-7; D may be TRBD1 (5 bases). The CDR3 length is 15 residues. Germline V gives CDR1 SGHNT, CDR2 YYREEE (reference sequence). With 2 bases removed from V and 0 bases from J, the gap between germline ends came to 12 bases.

With respect to this clone: The sample has other DNA sequences that encode this CDR3 too. This sequence joins TRBV4-3 and TRBJ2-7; D not certain. This CDR3 region has 13 residues. V was cut by 3 bases and J by 0 bases, with 6 bases left in between. Germline V lookup: CDR1 LGHNA, CDR2 YSLEER. The CDR3 bases are TGCGCCAGCAGCCAGTGGGACTCCTACGAGCAGTACTTC. Translating it yields CASSQWDSYEQYF.

This clone was observed a single time. This rearrangement joins TRBV27 to TRBJ2-3; D is uncertain. Germline CDR1 and CDR2: MNHEY and SMNVEV (reference sequence). V was trimmed by 4 bases and J by 4 bases, leaving 6 bases between them. The CDR3 has 12 residues. This chain's CDR3 is CASSSRPDTQYF. CDR3 sequence (DNA): TGTGCCAGCAGTTCCCGTCCAGATACGCAGTATTTT.

V gene TRBV28 combines with J gene TRBJ2-7; D unclear. The CDR3 consists of 14 residues. Germline V lookup: CDR1 MDHEN, CDR2 SYDVKM. V lost 3 bases and J 3 bases, leaving 12 bases between the germline ends. CDR3 amino acids: CASSLELANYEQYF. CDR3 sequence (DNA): TGTGCCAGCAGTTTGGAACTCGCGAACTACGAGCAGTACTTC.

The V and J genes are TRBV7-9 and TRBJ2-7, with D possibly being TRBD1 (5 bases). This CDR3 is 14 amino acids long. Trimming pared 4 bases from V and 3 bases from J, leaving 13 bases between. CDR1 and CDR2 (germline): SEHNR, FQNEAQ (reference sequence). The CDR3: CASSYGHTDYEQYF. CDR3 coding DNA: TGTGCCAGCAGCTACGGACACACCGACTACGAGCAGTACTTC. The full variable domain, rest sourced from reference TRBV7-9 and TRBJ2-7, is DTGVSQNPRHKITKRGQNVTFRCDPISEHNRLYWYRQTLGQGPEFLTYFQNEAQLEKSRLLSDRFSAERPKGSFSTLEIQRTEQGDSAMYLCASSYGHTDYEQYFGPGTRLTVT.

Comments on this clone: The sample has other DNA sequences that encode this CDR3 too. The chain links TRBV5-1 to TRBJ2-1; TRBD2 matches at 9 bases. Germline CDR1 is SGHRS and CDR2 is YFSETQ. V lost 4 bases, J lost 2 bases, and 1 base stayed unmatched. This CDR3 comprises 14 residues. The CDR3 coding sequence is TGCGCCAGCAGCCTAGCGGGACCCTACAATGAGCAGTTCTTC. Its protein product is CASSLAGPYNEQFF.

J is TRBJ2-3 and V is TRBV6-5; possibly TRBD1 for D (5 bases). The CDR3 runs to 13 residues. Germline V gene data show CDR1 as MNHEY and CDR2 as SVGAGI. V shed 0 bases and J shed 12 bases, with 13 bases lying between them. For the CDR3, the DNA is TGTGCCAGCAGTTACTCGCGGCTAGACAGTCAGTATTTT. Residues: CASSYSRLDSQYF.

The chain uses TRBV19 and TRBJ1-5; the match to TRBD1 covers 7 bases. CDR1 is LNHDA, CDR2 SQIVND, per germline (reference sequence). V shed 0 bases and J 2 bases; nucleotides not matched to a gene: 7. The CDR3 loop spans 17 amino acids. Here the CDR3 reads CASSIDQGGVGNQPQHF. The CDR3 DNA is TGTGCCAGTAGTATAGATCAGGGGGGTGTGGGCAATCAGCCCCAGCATTTT.

The J gene is TRBJ2-7, the V gene TRBV29-1, with D uncertain. Germline V gene sequence: CDR1 SQVTM, CDR2 ANQGSEA. The CDR3 sequence is 12 residues long. Trimming cost V 4 bases and J 0 bases, with 7 bases left between them. CDR3 in DNA: TGCAGCGTTGTATTGCTCTCCTACGAGCAGTACTTC. It encodes CSVVLLSYEQYF.

V usage is TRBV30 and J usage is TRBJ1-2; D is unclear. V dropped 2 bases and J dropped 3 bases, with 16 bases sitting between them. Germline V gene lookup returns CDR1 GTSNPN and CDR2 SVGIG (reference sequence). This CDR3 is 15 amino acids long. Here the CDR3 reads CAWSPLTTEDYGYTF. DNA for the CDR3: TGTGCCTGGAGTCCATTAACGACGGAGGACTATGGCTACACCTTC.

This chain uses TRBV4-1 with TRBJ2-2; D is uncertain. Between the trimmed V and J ends, which lost 1 base and 8 bases, there was a span of 11 bases. The germline V gene encodes CDR1 MGHRA and CDR2 YSYEKL. The CDR3 extends over 14 amino acids. The CDR3 region is CASSQVSSMGELFF. The CDR3 nucleotides read TGCGCCAGCAGCCAAGTATCCTCAATGGGGGAGCTGTTTTTT.

The rearrangement links TRBV5-5 to TRBJ2-3, with D unresolved. This CDR3 region has 16 residues. The V end lost 4 bases, the J end lost 0 bases, and 15 bases lay between the germline ends. Germline V gene lookup returns CDR1 SGHKS and CDR2 YYEKEE (reference sequence). The CDR3 loop is CASSRGMAWSTDTQYF. DNA of the CDR3: TGTGCCAGCAGCCGTGGCATGGCGTGGAGCACAGATACGCAGTATTTT.

The CDR3 spells CASSQQRQNTEAFF. As DNA, the CDR3 is TGTGCCAGCAGCCAACAGAGACAGAACACTGAAGCTTTCTTT. This chain connects TRBV2 to TRBJ1-1; no firm D call. There are 14 residues in the CDR3. The V end lost 6 bases, the J end lost 1 base, and 12 bases lay between the germline ends. The germline V gene encodes CDR1 SNHLY and CDR2 FYNNEI.

The V call is TRBV27, the J call TRBJ2-6; TRBD1 matches 10 bases. After removal of 8 bases from V and 0 bases from J, the junction contained 4 bases not matched to a gene. In germline, CDR1 is MNHEY, CDR2 SMNVEV (reference sequence). This CDR3 is built from 16 residues. The CDR3 sequence is CASGDRGSSGANVLTF. DNA of the CDR3: TGTGCCAGCGGGGACAGGGGATCCTCTGGGGCCAACGTCCTGACTTTC.

The chain is built from TRBV2 and TRBJ2-7, with 7 bases matching TRBD1. Germline V gives CDR1 SNHLY, CDR2 FYNNEI. The CDR3 spans 15 residues. Unmatched junction bases numbered 8, after V lost 3 bases and J lost 3 bases. The CDR3 loop reads CASSDSSGQNYEQYF. The DNA for the CDR3 is TGTGCCAGCAGTGATAGTTCGGGACAGAACTACGAGCAGTACTTC.

This chain uses TRBV5-1 with TRBJ2-5; 12 bases map to TRBD2. With V trimmed by 4 bases and J by 5 bases, 15 bases remained unmatched. Germline V gene data show CDR1 as SGHRS and CDR2 as YFSETQ. The CDR3 has 18 amino acids. The CDR3 DNA reads TGCGCCAGCAGCCCGAACAATCCGACTAGCGGGAGTTGGGAGACCCAGTACTTC. Protein product: CASSPNNPTSGSWETQYF.

The chain links TRBV13 to TRBJ2-1; 9 bases fit TRBD1. With 2 bases clipped from V and 3 bases from J, the junction kept 14 bases outside the gene matches. CDR3 length: 19 amino acids. Germline V gene data show CDR1 as PRHDT and CDR2 as FYEKMQ (reference sequence). In DNA, the CDR3 is TGTGCCAGCAGCTTAACTGGGACAGGGCGCTCTGGGGACTACAATGAGCAGTTCTTC. This sequence encodes CASSLTGTGRSGDYNEQFF.

The chain recombines TRBV7-9 with TRBJ1-1, with D perhaps TRBD1 (5 bases). Germline loops: CDR1 SEHNR, CDR2 FQNEAQ (reference sequence). CDR3 length: 12 residues. Trimming removed 1 base at V and 11 bases at J, with 11 bases between. The CDR3, as DNA: TGTGCCAGCAGCTTAGGCAGGGACGGCGCTTTCTTT. This gives the protein CASSLGRDGAFF. Full variable domain (remainder filled in from reference TRBV7-9 and TRBJ1-1): DTGVSQNPRHKITKRGQNVTFRCDPISEHNRLYWYRQTLGQGPEFLTYFQNEAQLEKSRLLSDRFSAERPKGSFSTLEIQRTEQGDSAMYLCASSLGRDGAFFGQGTRLTVV.

Turning to this clone: The same CDR3 arises from other DNA sequences in this sample as well. The chain carries TRBV6-1 and TRBJ2-7; TRBD1 might be the D (6 bases). This CDR3 contains 14 residues. Per germline, CDR1 MNHNS and CDR2 SASEGT. Trimming removed 2 bases from V and 4 bases from J, with 12 bases in between. This CDR3 reads CASSERGQTYEQYF. The CDR3, as DNA: TGTGCCAGCAGTGAACGAGGACAGACTTACGAGCAGTACTTC.

CDR3 bases: TGTGCCAGCAGTTTATTAGGCGGACACTATGGCTACACCTTC. Its translation: CASSLLGGHYGYTF. The J gene is TRBJ1-2, the V gene TRBV27; D is unclear. Germline V CDR1 and CDR2: MNHEY, SMNVEV (reference sequence). The CDR3 runs to 14 residues. V was pared by 1 base and J by 3 bases, with 9 bases between.

As regards this clone: Other nucleotide sequences from this sample produce the same CDR3. The chain combines TRBV7-9 with TRBJ1-1; a weak D match, TRBD1 (5 bases). The CDR3 loop spans 14 amino acids. Germline CDR1 and CDR2: SEHNR and FQNEAQ (reference sequence). V lost 5 bases and J 1 base, leaving 11 bases between the germline ends. CDR3 in amino acids: CASSPLGPNTEAFF. CDR3 sequence (DNA): TGTGCCAGCAGCCCGTTGGGACCGAACACTGAAGCTTTCTTT.

CDR3 sequence reads: CASSQDRGGYYEQYF. In DNA form, the CDR3 reads TGCGCCAGCAGCCAAGATCGGGGCGGGTACTACGAGCAGTACTTC. The J gene is TRBJ2-7, the V gene TRBV4-3; D might be TRBD1 or TRBD2, each matching 5 bases. Germline loops: CDR1 LGHNA, CDR2 YSLEER. This CDR3 comprises 15 residues. V lost 0 bases to trimming and J lost 3 bases, with 12 bases between them.

The CDR3, as DNA: TGCAGCGTTGTGTCAGGGGGCCAGGAGACCCAGTACTTC. It is translated as CSVVSGGQETQYF. The genes are TRBV29-1 and TRBJ2-5; 8 nucleotides line up with TRBD1. CDR1 SQVTM and CDR2 ANQGSEA come from the germline V gene. The CDR3 contains 13 residues. Trimming took 4 bases from V and 5 from J; bases not matched to a gene: 6.

The chain couples TRBV5-1 to TRBJ2-2; no clear D gene. This CDR3 comprises 15 residues. Germline CDR1 is SGHRS and CDR2 is YFSETQ. V shed 0 bases and J shed 0 bases, with 6 bases lying between them. The CDR3: CASSLVEANTGELFF. The CDR3 DNA is TGCGCCAGCAGCTTGGTGGAAGCGAACACCGGGGAGCTGTTTTTT.